This T cell receptor beta chain was sequenced during a study of blood T cell repertoires in COVID-19. Study summary: From T cells, B-cell-depleted T cells, or PBMCs came the material, which was cDNA or gDNA.

This clone was observed once. In the authors' methods: From reference gene primer amplification, estimates of nucleated cell counts were derived. Assay: immunoSEQ multiplex PCR; the TCRdb copy retains only in-frame clones and omits some. The DNA gave D and trimming, while V, J and clone size come from that table. The sample has around 180,000 clones, roughly nine tenths seen once. Germline CDR1 reads MNHEY; CDR2 reads SVGAGI. This CDR3 comprises 15 residues. Trimming removed 7 bases from V and 4 bases from J, with 14 bases in between. Input material: peripheral blood. This clonotype was obtained from an older man with active or convalescent COVID-19. This chain joins TRBV6-5 and TRBJ1-6; tentatively, D is TRBD1 (5 bases). The CDR3 loop is CASTHQGIYNSPLHF. CDR3 DNA sequence: TGTGCCAGCACTCACCAGGGAATTTATAATTCACCCCTCCACTTT.